These 30 T cell receptor beta chains were sequenced from one sample in a study of OX40 agonist ivuxolimab in advanced cancers. Profiling relied on immunoSEQ multiplex PCR, and the TCRdb table lists in-frame clones only, not all of them. The sample contains some 76,000 clones, 84% of which appear only once. This sample comprised CD4+ or CD8+ T cells sorted from blood, obtained in a trial of the OX40 agonist ivuxolimab. The source is an adult with an advanced solid tumor such as melanoma, head and neck, liver or kidney cancer.

The chain combines TRBV18 with TRBJ1-2, with unresolved D. Trimming shortened V by 2 bases and J by 3 bases, and 10 bases separated the two germline ends. This CDR3 spans 14 amino acids. CDR1 and CDR2 from the germline V gene are KGHSH and LQKENI. CDR3 amino acids: CASSPSRTYYGYTF. The CDR3 DNA reads TGTGCCAGCTCACCAAGCAGGACCTACTATGGCTACACCTTC.

CDR3 protein: CASRQGPSDTEAFF. CDR3 DNA sequence: TGTGCCAGCAGACAGGGACCGTCGGACACTGAAGCTTTCTTT. The chain is built from TRBV6-1 and TRBJ1-1; D may be TRBD1 (6 bases). The V gene's germline CDR1 is MNHNS and CDR2 SASEGT. The CDR3 is 14 residues long. Trimming pared 6 bases from V and 3 bases from J, leaving 14 bases between.

V and J are TRBV11-2 and TRBJ2-2; D is ambiguous. CDR1 SGHAT and CDR2 FQNNGV come from the germline V gene. The V gene lost 2 bases and the J gene lost 3 bases, with 10 bases spanning the gap. The CDR3 covers 15 residues. CDR3 DNA sequence: TGTGCCAGCAGCTTATACCGCCAGTACACCGGGGAGCTGTTTTTT. Its protein is CASSLYRQYTGELFF. The whole variable domain, remainder taken from reference TRBV11-2 and TRBJ2-2, is EAGVAQSPRYKIIEKRQSVAFWCNPISGHATLYWYQQILGQGPKLLIQFQNNGVVDDSQLPKDRFSAERLKGVDSTLKIQPAKLEDSAVYLCASSLYRQYTGELFFGEGSRLTVL.

The chain combines TRBV9 with TRBJ1-6; TRBD1 might be the D (6 bases). The CDR3 has 16 amino acids. Germline V gives CDR1 SGDLS, CDR2 YYNGEE. The V and J ends lost 3 bases and 0 bases respectively, with 10 bases between them. The CDR3 DNA is TGTGCCAGCAGCGCAAACAGGGTCTCCTATAATTCACCCCTCCACTTT. Protein product: CASSANRVSYNSPLHF.

This clone was detected a few times. The chain combines TRBV5-1 with TRBJ2-3, with D unclear. The CDR3 has 16 amino acids. Trimming pared 0 bases from V and 0 bases from J, leaving 11 bases between. Germline-derived CDR1 and CDR2 are SGHRS and YFSETQ. The CDR3 DNA is TGCGCCAGCAGCTTGGGTTTGGACGCGAGCACAGATACGCAGTATTTT. Translating gives CASSLGLDASTDTQYF.

This chain connects TRBV10-3 to TRBJ1-2; D uncertain. In germline, CDR1 is ENHRY, CDR2 SYGVKD. Deletions cut 4 bases from V and 8 bases from J, with 20 bases between. There are 15 residues in the CDR3. This CDR3 is CAISANRFPDGGYTF. The DNA for the CDR3 is TGTGCCATCAGTGCGAACCGTTTTCCAGATGGGGGCTACACCTTC.

The CDR3 DNA follows: TGTGCCAGCAGCTGGGATAGCCGCACAGATACGCAGTATTTT. Translated: CASSWDSRTDTQYF. V is TRBV7-2 and J is TRBJ2-3; no firm D call. With 4 bases removed from V and 1 base from J, the gap between germline ends came to 9 bases. This CDR3 contains 14 residues. Germline V gene lookup returns CDR1 SGHTA and CDR2 FQGNSA.

V usage is TRBV5-6 and J usage is TRBJ2-7; possible D gene TRBD1, 6 bases. V lost 3 bases and J lost 7, with 11 bases in between. The germline CDR1 and CDR2 sequences are SGHDT and YYEEEE. The CDR3 is made up of 12 amino acids. CDR3 sequence reads: CASSWPRGEQYF. In DNA, the CDR3 is TGTGCCAGCAGCTGGCCCAGGGGTGAGCAGTACTTC.

This chain uses TRBV7-3 with TRBJ2-1, with 9 bases that match TRBD2. This CDR3 comprises 13 residues. Germline CDR1 is SGHTA and CDR2 is FQGTGA. V lost 1 base and J lost 8; bases outside the gene matches: 0. The CDR3 protein is CASSLRLADEQFF. CDR3 DNA sequence: TGTGCCAGCAGCTTAAGACTAGCGGATGAGCAGTTCTTC.

This clone was observed a single time. V gene TRBV13 combines with J gene TRBJ2-7; no clear D gene. The CDR3 spans 14 residues. The V gene lost 5 bases and the J gene lost 1 base, with 12 bases spanning the gap. Germline V CDR1 and CDR2: PRHDT, FYEKMQ (reference sequence). The CDR3 sequence: CASSLVGGSYEQYF. CDR3 coding DNA: TGTGCCAGCAGCCTCGTTGGTGGGTCCTACGAGCAGTACTTC.

The chain links TRBV11-1 to TRBJ1-1; D is unclear. CDR3 size: 16 residues. Germline CDR1 and CDR2: SGHAT and FQDESV (reference sequence). The V end was cut by 5 bases, the J end by 4 bases, with 20 bases between. The chain's CDR3 is CASSLRPGRYRTEAFF. In nucleotides, the CDR3 is TGTGCCAGCAGCCTTCGTCCAGGAAGGTACCGCACTGAAGCTTTCTTT.

This clone was seen once. V usage is TRBV4-1 and J usage is TRBJ1-4, with a weak D call TRBD1 (6 bases). Germline CDR1 reads MGHRA; CDR2 reads YSYEKL. The CDR3 length is 14 residues. V was pared by 5 bases and J by 8 bases, with 15 bases between. The CDR3 DNA sequence: TGCGCCAGCAGCTACAAGGGGGGGGAAGAAAAACTGTTTTTT. This encodes CASSYKGGEEKLFF.

V usage is TRBV11-2 and J usage is TRBJ2-1, with D perhaps TRBD1 (6 bases). Trimming stripped 5 bases from V and 7 bases from J, with 12 bases between. Looked up from germline, CDR1 is SGHAT and CDR2 is FQNNGV. The CDR3 extends over 13 amino acids. The CDR3 reads CASSRGQRNEQFF. CDR3 coding DNA: TGTGCCAGCAGCCGAGGACAGAGGAATGAGCAGTTCTTC.

This chain joins TRBV19 and TRBJ1-1; D is unclear. The V end was cut by 6 bases, the J end by 7 bases, with 18 bases between. The CDR3 consists of 14 residues. Per the germline V gene, CDR1 is LNHDA and CDR2 is SQIVND (reference sequence). CDR3 in DNA: TGTGCCAGTAGAGCCTTGGGAGGAGATCTTGAAGCTTTCTTT. Translation: CASRALGGDLEAFF.

The gene calls are TRBV11-3 and TRBJ1-1; 7 positions match TRBD1. Trimming removed 0 bases from V and 0 bases from J; junction bases left unmatched: 4. Germline assignment: CDR1 SGHNT and CDR2 YENEEA. The CDR3 consists of 16 residues. The CDR3 coding sequence is TGTGCCAGCAGCTTAGATATTGGGACAGTGAACACTGAAGCTTTCTTT. Protein product: CASSLDIGTVNTEAFF.

With respect to this clone: The sample carries other DNA sequences with the same CDR3. This chain joins TRBV7-2 and TRBJ1-6; no clear D gene. The germline gives CDR1 SGHTA, CDR2 FQGNSA. Trimming took 4 bases from V and 7 from J, leaving 5 bases between them. The CDR3 spans 12 residues. The CDR3 reads CASSSSNSPLHF. DNA for the CDR3: TGTGCCAGCAGCTCATCCAATTCACCCCTCCACTTT.

This chain links TRBV7-9 with TRBJ1-2; D gene ambiguous. The germline V gene encodes CDR1 SEHNR and CDR2 FQNEAQ (reference sequence). CDR3 size: 15 residues. V shed 1 base and J shed 1 base, with 10 bases lying between them. This chain's CDR3 is CASSLDRLVNYGYTF. The CDR3, as DNA: TGTGCCAGCAGCTTAGACAGATTAGTTAACTATGGCTACACCTTC. The full variable domain, in which reference TRBV7-9 and TRBJ1-2 provide the parts outside the CDR3, is DTGVSQNPRHKITKRGQNVTFRCDPISEHNRLYWYRQTLGQGPEFLTYFQNEAQLEKSRLLSDRFSAERPKGSFSTLEIQRTEQGDSAMYLCASSLDRLVNYGYTFGSGTRLTVV.

V gene TRBV9 combines with J gene TRBJ2-1, with 7 bases identical to TRBD1. V dropped 2 bases and J dropped 2; count of bases not matched to a gene: 1. The CDR3 sequence is 14 residues long. Germline values: CDR1 SGDLS, CDR2 YYNGEE. In DNA form, the CDR3 reads TGTGCCAGCAGCGTCCAGGGGGCCTACAATGAGCAGTTCTTC. It codes for CASSVQGAYNEQFF. The full variable domain, with the rest looked up from reference TRBV9 and TRBJ2-1, is DSGVTQTPKHLITATGQRVTLRCSPRSGDLSVYWYQQSLDQGLQFLIQYYNGEERAKGNILERFSAQQFPDLHSELNLSSLELGDSALYFCASSVQGAYNEQFFGPGTRLTVL.

The rearrangement links TRBV4-1 to TRBJ1-1; D is uncertain. CDR3 length: 15 residues. Between the trimmed V and J ends, which lost 6 bases and 0 bases, there was a span of 14 bases. Looked up from germline, CDR1 is MGHRA and CDR2 is YSYEKL. Here the CDR3 reads CASRETRTMNTEAFF. DNA of the CDR3: TGCGCCAGCAGGGAAACGCGAACGATGAACACTGAAGCTTTCTTT.

The V and J genes are TRBV7-9 and TRBJ1-1; D unclear. Germline V lookup: CDR1 SEHNR, CDR2 FQNEAQ (reference sequence). The CDR3 has 15 residues. V lost 3 bases and J lost 3, with 14 bases in between. The CDR3 reads CASSFRRGGDTEAFF. CDR3 sequence (DNA): TGTGCCAGCAGCTTTCGCCGGGGAGGTGACACTGAAGCTTTCTTT.

This clone was recorded only once. The chain links TRBV7-9 to TRBJ2-7, with TRBD2 matching over 11 bases. The ends lost 5 bases at V and 0 bases at J; junction bases unmatched: 6. Germline lookup yields CDR1 SEHNR and CDR2 FQNEAQ (reference sequence). The CDR3 covers 16 residues. DNA of the CDR3: TGTGCCAGCAGCGCTGGACTAGCGGGTGGCTCCTACGAGCAGTACTTC. It is translated as CASSAGLAGGSYEQYF.

This clone was seen a single time. The J gene is TRBJ2-4, the V gene TRBV27; the D gene could be TRBD1 or TRBD2 (5 bases each). The germline V and J ends were trimmed by 3 bases and 3 bases, with 15 bases remaining between them. Germline CDR1 is MNHEY and CDR2 is SMNVEV (reference sequence). CDR3 length equals 16 residues. CDR3 sequence reads: CASSFQKGPGKNIQYF. DNA of the CDR3: TGTGCCAGCAGTTTCCAAAAGGGACCGGGCAAAAACATTCAGTACTTC.

V usage is TRBV19 and J usage is TRBJ1-5; D unclear. In germline, CDR1 is LNHDA, CDR2 SQIVND (reference sequence). CDR3 size: 12 residues. V lost 5 bases and J 2 bases, leaving 4 bases between the germline ends. DNA for the CDR3: TGTGCCAGTAGTGAGCGCAATCAGCCCCAGCATTTT. Residues: CASSERNQPQHF. Full variable domain (rest looked up from reference TRBV19 and TRBJ1-5): DGGITQSPKYLFRKEGQNVTLSCEQNLNHDAMYWYRQDPGQGLRLIYYSQIVNDFQKGDIAEGYSVSREKKESFPLTVTSAQKNPTAFYLCASSERNQPQHFGDGTRLSIL.

The table lists this clone with a few counts. Additional DNA sequences in this sample encode the identical CDR3. This chain connects TRBV7-9 to TRBJ2-7, with D perhaps matching TRBD1 (7 bases). Trimming left V 5 bases short and J 3 bases short, with 14 bases between. Germline CDR1 is SEHNR and CDR2 is FQNEAQ (reference sequence). This CDR3 region has 14 residues. CDR3 DNA: TGTGCCAGCAGCCCCCGACAGGGAGGCTACGAGCAGTACTTC. Translation: CASSPRQGGYEQYF.

Note on this clone: The sample carries other DNA sequences with the same CDR3. The genes are TRBV4-3 and TRBJ1-1; D ambiguous. Germline V CDR1 and CDR2: LGHNA, YSLEER. With 4 bases removed from V and 4 bases from J, the gap between germline ends came to 10 bases. This CDR3 is 13 amino acids long. CDR3 coding DNA: TGCGCCAGCAGCCCAAGGGAGGTCACTGAAGCTTTCTTT. Its protein is CASSPREVTEAFF.

The table lists this clone with a few counts. CDR3 protein: CASSQSGNTEAFF. The CDR3 DNA reads as TGTGCCAGCAGCCAATCAGGTAACACTGAAGCTTTCTTT. This chain uses TRBV16 with TRBJ1-1; no clear D. Germline V CDR1 and CDR2: KGHSY, FQNENV. This CDR3 spans 13 amino acids. V dropped 0 bases and J dropped 2 bases, with 4 bases sitting between them.

There are a few counts of this clone. The rearrangement links TRBV5-4 to TRBJ2-5, with 10 bases identical to TRBD1. V shed 4 bases and J 4 bases; nucleotides not matched to a gene: 4. Per germline, CDR1 SGHNT and CDR2 YYREEE (reference sequence). This CDR3 is 14 amino acids long. In nucleotides, the CDR3 is TGTGCCAGCAGCGGACAGGGGGGAGTAGAGACCCAGTACTTC. Amino acids: CASSGQGGVETQYF.

The rearrangement uses TRBV5-1 and TRBJ1-1, with 7 bases lining up with TRBD1. Germline V CDR1 and CDR2: SGHRS, YFSETQ. Trimming at V came to 3 bases and at J to 4 bases, leaving 6 bases not matched to a gene. The CDR3 runs to 14 residues. This CDR3 is CASSSTGYGTEAFF. CDR3 nucleotide sequence: TGCGCCAGCAGCTCGACAGGGTATGGCACTGAAGCTTTCTTT. Supplemented by reference TRBV5-1 and TRBJ1-1, the full variable domain reads KAGVTQTPRYLIKTRGQQVTLSCSPISGHRSVSWYQQTPGQGLQFLFEYFSETQRNKGNFPGRFSGRQFSNSRSEMNVSTLELGDSALYLCASSSTGYGTEAFFGQGTRLTVV.

The J gene is TRBJ1-2, the V gene TRBV6-1; no reliable D call. The CDR3 spans 12 residues. Germline lookup yields CDR1 MNHNS and CDR2 SASEGT. Trimming pared 3 bases from V and 4 bases from J, leaving 6 bases between. In nucleotides, the CDR3 is TGTGCCAGCAGTGACCTCCGCTATGGCTACACCTTC. Translating it yields CASSDLRYGYTF.

The rearrangement uses TRBV5-1 and TRBJ2-5; D uncertain. V lost 6 bases and J 1 base, leaving 13 bases between the germline ends. This CDR3 contains 14 residues. CDR1 and CDR2 from the germline V gene are SGHRS and YFSETQ. DNA for the CDR3: TGCGCCAGCACCCCAGTGAGAACCCAAGAGACCCAGTACTTC. It translates to CASTPVRTQETQYF.